This entry lists 10 T cell receptor beta chains sequenced from one sample in a study of blood T cell repertoires in COVID-19. Clones were sequenced by immunoSEQ multiplex PCR, and TCRdb holds only the in-frame ones, with some missing. The sample lists roughly 63,000 clones; 75% to 90% were seen once. Sequencing input: peripheral blood. The source of these receptors is a man aged 45-60 years with acute or convalescent COVID-19.

This clone has just a few counts. The chain uses TRBV24-1 and TRBJ2-1; 9 positions agree with TRBD2. J was trimmed by 3 bases and V by 9 bases; bases with no gene match: 5. Germline CDR1 KGHDR, CDR2 SFDVKD. The CDR3 runs to 14 residues. The CDR3 nucleotides read TGTGCCACCTCGAAGACTAGCGGCTACAATGAGCAGTTCTTC. It translates to CATSKTSGYNEQFF.

The chain recombines TRBV6-5 with TRBJ1-3; D is undetermined. Trimming cost V 7 bases and J 4 bases, with 8 bases left between them. The CDR3 length is 12 residues. Germline V lookup: CDR1 MNHEY, CDR2 SVGAGI. For the CDR3, the DNA is TGTGCCAGCACCGCCCGGGGAAACACCATATATTTT. As protein: CASTARGNTIYF.

The chain carries TRBV20-1 and TRBJ2-7; D unresolved. Per germline, CDR1 DFQATT and CDR2 SNEGSKA (reference sequence). The V gene lost 6 bases and the J gene lost 5 bases, with 11 bases spanning the gap. The CDR3 loop spans 11 amino acids. For the CDR3, the DNA is TGCAGTGCCGAGGATGCCAACGAGCAGTACTTC. This translates into CSAEDANEQYF.

The sample holds one count of this clone. The V gene is TRBV13, the J gene TRBJ2-2, with D maybe TRBD2 (5 bases). Germline CDR1 PRHDT, CDR2 FYEKMQ (reference sequence). With 2 bases removed from V and 5 bases from J, the gap between germline ends came to 12 bases. The CDR3 covers 15 residues. The CDR3 coding sequence is TGTGCCAGCAGCTTATTCCTAGCCGAGACCGGGGAGCTGTTTTTT. Residues: CASSLFLAETGELFF.

The rearrangement uses TRBV10-3 and TRBJ1-1; TRBD1 might be the D (5 bases). V lost 10 bases to trimming and J lost 0 bases, with 12 bases between them. The CDR3 is made up of 13 amino acids. The germline V gene has CDR1 ENHRY and CDR2 SYGVKD. The CDR3, as DNA: TGTGCCACCAGGCCAGGGTTGAACACTGAAGCTTTCTTT. Translating gives CATRPGLNTEAFF.

The chain uses TRBV28 and TRBJ2-1, with 11 nucleotides matching TRBD2. The CDR3 totals 16 residues. The J segment lost 4 bases and the V segment lost 2 bases, leaving 4 bases of the junction unmatched. Germline CDR1 and CDR2: MDHEN and SYDVKM. The CDR3 sequence is CASSLTTSGRYNEQFF. The CDR3 DNA reads TGTGCCAGCAGTTTAACCACTAGCGGGAGATACAATGAGCAGTTCTTC.

The V gene is TRBV6-5, the J gene TRBJ2-2, with 8 nucleotides matching TRBD2. This CDR3 has 16 residues. The ends lost 2 bases at V and 5 bases at J; junction bases unmatched: 7. In germline, CDR1 is MNHEY, CDR2 SVGAGI. The CDR3 region has the DNA TGTGCCAGCAGTTACCTTAGCGGGATTGGTACCGGGGAGCTGTTTTTT. It specifies CASSYLSGIGTGELFF.

This sequence joins TRBV7-9 and TRBJ2-5; D unclear. With 5 bases removed from V and 1 base from J, the gap between germline ends came to 8 bases. Germline values: CDR1 SEHNR, CDR2 FQNEAQ (reference sequence). The CDR3 totals 13 residues. CDR3 sequence (DNA): TGTGCCAGCAGCGTCCCGGTCCAAGAGACCCAGTACTTC. Protein sequence: CASSVPVQETQYF.

The chain combines TRBV28 with TRBJ1-5; TRBD1 matches at 9 bases. CDR1 and CDR2 (germline): MDHEN, SYDVKM. The CDR3 has 16 amino acids. J was trimmed by 2 bases and V by 5 bases; bases with no gene match: 7. CDR3 bases: TGTGCCAGCAGTACTCCGGACAGGGGTGGCAATCAGCCCCAGCATTTT. It encodes CASSTPDRGGNQPQHF.

V and J are TRBV5-1 and TRBJ2-1, with a tentative D call TRBD2 (6 bases). The germline CDR1 and CDR2 sequences are SGHRS and YFSETQ. This CDR3 has 13 residues. Trimming took off 2 bases at V and 8 bases at J, with 11 bases between the two ends. The CDR3 DNA follows: TGCGCCAGCAGCTTTGCGGGGTCCGATGAGCAGTTCTTC. Residues: CASSFAGSDEQFF.